The 27 T cell receptor beta chains below all came from one sample that was sequenced in a study of CD8+ T cells in alopecia areata. Extracted RNA was reverse transcribed, and the resulting cDNA served as sequencing template. Generated by immunoSEQ multiplex PCR, the TCRdb table keeps only in-frame clones and is missing some. Counted here are 180,000 or so clones, about 72% occurring once; the ten biggest clones make up over 10%. This specimen consisted of CD8+ T cells sorted from blood, obtained at week 0. All receptors come from a human donor with alopecia areata.

On this clone: Other DNA sequences in this specimen translate into the identical CDR3. This rearrangement joins TRBV2 to TRBJ2-7; perhaps TRBD1 as D (6 bases). This CDR3 comprises 11 residues. Germline loops: CDR1 SNHLY, CDR2 FYNNEI. Trimming shortened V by 9 bases and J by 2 bases, and 8 bases separated the two germline ends. CDR3 coding DNA: TGTGCCAGTCGGGACACCTACGAGCAGTACTTC. This sequence encodes CASRDTYEQYF.

This clone was seen a handful of times. V usage is TRBV29-1 and J usage is TRBJ2-7; D gene unclear. Trimming stripped 3 bases from V and 2 bases from J, with 8 bases between. The CDR3 sequence is 12 residues long. Germline lookup yields CDR1 SQVTM and CDR2 ANQGSEA. CDR3 amino acids: CSVDFGAYEQYF. The DNA of the CDR3 is TGCAGCGTTGATTTCGGTGCCTACGAGCAGTACTTC.

In its sample, this clone was seen once. Only one base separates this from a far larger clonotype, so it likely reflects a read error. The DNA for the CDR3 is TGTGCCAGCAGACAGGGGTACGAGCAGTACTTC. Its translation: CASRQGYEQYF. The chain recombines TRBV27 with TRBJ2-7, with 7 nucleotides matching TRBD1. Trimming cost V 6 bases and J 4 bases; bases outside gene matches: 0. Germline V gene sequence: CDR1 MNHEY, CDR2 SMNVEV (reference sequence). The CDR3 has 11 residues.

There are a few counts of this clone. The chain recombines TRBV29-1 with TRBJ2-4, with 8 bases lining up with TRBD1. The V gene end was trimmed by 3 bases and the J gene end by 10 bases; junction bases not matched to a gene: 11. The CDR3 is made up of 14 amino acids. The germline gives CDR1 SQVTM, CDR2 ANQGSEA. The CDR3 protein is CSVERDRPPWIQYF. The CDR3 bases are TGCAGCGTTGAGAGGGACAGGCCGCCTTGGATTCAGTACTTC.

The rearrangement joins TRBV7-8 to TRBJ1-4, with 8 nucleotides matching TRBD1. Per germline, CDR1 SGHVS and CDR2 FQNEAQ. J was trimmed by 10 bases and V by 1 base; bases with no gene match: 2. This CDR3 comprises 13 residues. CDR3 sequence: CASSLVQGGKLFF. As DNA, the CDR3 is TGTGCCAGCAGCTTAGTACAGGGGGGAAAACTGTTTTTT.

The rearrangement joins TRBV2 to TRBJ2-1, with 7 bases identical to TRBD2. V gave up 1 base and J gave up 3 bases; unmatched junction bases: 3. The germline gives CDR1 SNHLY, CDR2 FYNNEI. CDR3 length: 15 residues. DNA for the CDR3: TGTGCCAGCAGTGAAGGGCCTAGCGGCTACAATGAGCAGTTCTTC. It yields the protein CASSEGPSGYNEQFF.

V and J are TRBV6-1 and TRBJ2-7, with 9 bases aligning to TRBD2. The CDR3 is 15 residues long. The V gene's germline CDR1 is MNHNS and CDR2 SASEGT. The J segment lost 5 bases and the V segment lost 2 bases, leaving 7 bases of the junction unmatched. CDR3 sequence (DNA): TGTGCCAGCAGTGAACCGCTAGCGGGGCCAGACGAGCAGTACTTC. Translated, it gives CASSEPLAGPDEQYF.

The V call is TRBV27, the J call TRBJ1-1, with D unclear. CDR3 size: 13 residues. Germline V gene sequence: CDR1 MNHEY, CDR2 SMNVEV (reference sequence). Trimming shortened V by 2 bases and J by 0 bases, and 4 bases separated the two germline ends. Here the CDR3 reads CASSLALNTEAFF. The CDR3 DNA follows: TGTGCCAGCAGTTTAGCCTTGAACACTGAAGCTTTCTTT.

This clone was counted a few times. The V and J genes are TRBV29-1 and TRBJ1-1, with TRBD1 matching over 10 bases. CDR3 length: 14 amino acids. The junction had 8 bases not matched to a gene; V was cut back by 3 bases and J by 7 bases. The germline gives CDR1 SQVTM, CDR2 ANQGSEA. The CDR3 is CSVELGQGRGEAFF. The CDR3, as DNA: TGCAGCGTTGAGTTGGGACAGGGGAGGGGTGAAGCTTTCTTT.

The rearrangement joins TRBV13 to TRBJ2-7; 9 positions agree with TRBD1. CDR3 length: 15 amino acids. Looked up from germline, CDR1 is PRHDT and CDR2 is FYEKMQ (reference sequence). The J segment lost 3 bases and the V segment lost 5 bases, leaving 8 bases of the junction unmatched. The CDR3 DNA sequence: TGTGCCAGCAGCACCGGGACAGGGATAAACTACGAGCAGTACTTC. Its protein is CASSTGTGINYEQYF.

This sequence joins TRBV9 and TRBJ1-2; weak D call: TRBD1 (6 bases). The CDR3 is made up of 15 amino acids. In germline, CDR1 is SGDLS, CDR2 YYNGEE. The V end lost 6 bases, the J end lost 2 bases, and 17 bases lay between the germline ends. The chain's CDR3 is CASTVAGGFNYGYTF. The CDR3 nucleotides read TGTGCCAGCACCGTGGCCGGGGGCTTCAACTATGGCTACACCTTC.

The rearrangement joins TRBV4-1 to TRBJ2-1, with 12 bases aligning to TRBD2. The CDR3 loop spans 17 amino acids. The V gene's germline CDR1 is MGHRA and CDR2 YSYEKL. V shed 3 bases, J shed 7 bases, and the junction held 10 bases outside the gene matches. The DNA for the CDR3 is TGCGCCAGCAGCCATCCTACTAGCGGGGGGAAAGGGAATGAGCAGTTCTTC. This translates into CASSHPTSGGKGNEQFF.

In nucleotides, the CDR3 is TGTGCCAGCAGCTCCCACCTCCAGGGGGGCACCGGGGAGCTGTTTTTT. Translation: CASSSHLQGGTGELFF. V is TRBV11-2 and J is TRBJ2-2; TRBD1 is a possible D gene (7 bases). The ends were cut back, 4 bases at V and 4 bases at J, with 16 bases in the middle. This CDR3 contains 16 residues. Looked up from germline, CDR1 is SGHAT and CDR2 is FQNNGV.

The chain links TRBV4-1 to TRBJ2-1; TRBD1 aligns across 10 bases. There are 15 residues in the CDR3. The V and J ends lost 1 base and 6 bases, in that order; junction bases with no gene match: 3. CDR1 and CDR2 (germline): MGHRA, YSYEKL. CDR3 protein: CASSQGDRGFNEQFF. CDR3 nucleotides: TGCGCCAGCAGCCAAGGGGACAGGGGATTCAATGAGCAGTTCTTC.

The chain couples TRBV7-9 to TRBJ2-1; D is undetermined. Trimming shortened V by 1 base and J by 0 bases, and 13 bases separated the two germline ends. Germline CDR1 reads SEHNR; CDR2 reads FQNEAQ (reference sequence). CDR3 size: 17 residues. This chain's CDR3 is CASSLGLVSSSYNEQFF. The DNA of the CDR3 is TGTGCCAGCAGCTTAGGGCTGGTTTCCAGCTCCTACAATGAGCAGTTCTTC.

In this sample, this clone turned up a few times. The rearrangement joins TRBV7-2 to TRBJ1-2; 7 nucleotides line up with TRBD1. The CDR3 totals 16 residues. Germline values: CDR1 SGHTA, CDR2 FQGNSA. V gave up 3 bases and J gave up 4 bases; unmatched junction bases: 11. DNA of the CDR3: TGTGCCAGCAGCTTTGGGACAGATGGGATATTCTATGGCTACACCTTC. The encoded protein is CASSFGTDGIFYGYTF. Complete variable domain (other parts from reference TRBV7-2 and TRBJ1-2): GAGVSQSPSNKVTEKGKDVELRCDPISGHTALYWYRQSLGQGLEFLIYFQGNSAPDKSGLPSDRFSAERTGGSVSTLTIQRTQQEDSAVYLCASSFGTDGIFYGYTFGSGTRLTVV.

The chain joins TRBV9 to TRBJ1-6, with a tentative D call TRBD1 (5 bases). The CDR3 covers 15 residues. The V gene's germline CDR1 is SGDLS and CDR2 YYNGEE. V was trimmed by 4 bases and J by 4 bases, leaving 12 bases between them. CDR3 protein: CASSPRGGYNSPLHF. In DNA form, the CDR3 reads TGTGCCAGCAGCCCCCGGGGGGGATATAATTCACCCCTCCACTTT.

This clone has a single count. V and J are TRBV6-5 and TRBJ2-2; D tentatively reads TRBD1 or TRBD2 (5 bases each). This CDR3 contains 13 residues. Germline CDR1 and CDR2: MNHEY and SVGAGI. V was shortened by 7 bases and J by 4 bases, with 10 bases between the two germline ends. CDR3 protein: CASTYGGTGELFF. The CDR3 DNA sequence: TGTGCCAGCACCTATGGGGGCACCGGGGAGCTGTTTTTT.

V usage is TRBV30 and J usage is TRBJ2-3; D possibly uses TRBD1 or TRBD2 (6 bases each). V was cut by 3 bases and J by 0 bases, with 10 bases left in between. Germline V gene lookup returns CDR1 GTSNPN and CDR2 SVGIG (reference sequence). This CDR3 comprises 14 residues. The CDR3 region is CAWSTGTSTDTQYF. CDR3 sequence (DNA): TGTGCCTGGAGCACAGGGACTAGCACAGATACGCAGTATTTT.

The V and J genes are TRBV30 and TRBJ1-6, with TRBD1 identical over 7 bases. The length of the CDR3 is 15 residues. V was clipped by 3 bases and J by 7 bases; unmatched bases: 9. CDR1 is GTSNPN, CDR2 SVGIG, per germline (reference sequence). CDR3 in DNA: TGTGCCTGGAGCCAAAGACAGGGAACAAATTCACCCCTCCACTTT. Translation gives CAWSQRQGTNSPLHF. Looking up the rest from reference TRBV30 and TRBJ1-6 gives the full variable domain: SQTIHQWPATLVQPVGSPLSLECTVEGTSNPNLYWYRQAAGRGLQLLFYSVGIGQISSEVPQNLSASRPQDRQFILSSKKLLLSDSGFYLCAWSQRQGTNSPLHFGNGTRLTVT.

The chain employs TRBV13 and TRBJ2-7, with TRBD1 matching over 7 bases. V shed 0 bases and J 3 bases; nucleotides not matched to a gene: 5. The CDR3 sequence is 15 residues long. Germline values: CDR1 PRHDT, CDR2 FYEKMQ (reference sequence). CDR3 in amino acids: CASSLGTGNVYEQYF. The DNA for the CDR3 is TGTGCCAGCAGCTTAGGGACAGGGAACGTCTACGAGCAGTACTTC.

The V and J genes are TRBV6-5 and TRBJ2-4; D is perhaps TRBD1 (6 bases). V shed 4 bases and J shed 8 bases, with 12 bases lying between them. The CDR3 has 13 residues. The germline CDR1 and CDR2 sequences are MNHEY and SVGAGI. CDR3 sequence: CASSLQGPDIQYF. The DNA of the CDR3 is TGTGCCAGCAGTTTGCAGGGGCCGGACATTCAGTACTTC.

This sequence joins TRBV9 and TRBJ2-7; D is possibly TRBD1 (5 bases). The CDR3 is made up of 13 amino acids. CDR1 is SGDLS and CDR2 is YYNGEE in the germline V gene. Between the trimmed V and J ends, which lost 2 bases and 5 bases, there was a span of 11 bases. CDR3 in DNA: TGTGCCAGCAGCGTCAGGGTAAGCGACGAGCAGTACTTC. Translating it yields CASSVRVSDEQYF.

The genes are TRBV19 and TRBJ2-7; 8 bases line up with TRBD1. CDR3 length: 15 amino acids. The ends lost 5 bases at V and 1 base at J; junction bases unmatched: 7. Germline CDR1 LNHDA, CDR2 SQIVND (reference sequence). CDR3 in DNA: TGTGCCAGTAGTCCGGGGACAGGATCTTCCTACGAGCAGTACTTC. Amino acids: CASSPGTGSSYEQYF.

This sequence joins TRBV25-1 and TRBJ2-7; D may be TRBD2 (7 bases). Germline assignment: CDR1 MGHDK and CDR2 SYGVNS. Between the trimmed V and J ends, which lost 6 bases and 1 base, there was a span of 13 bases. The CDR3 runs 14 residues. The CDR3 DNA sequence: TGTGCCAGCAGGGATAAGGGGGGGTCCTACGAGCAGTACTTC. Its translation is CASRDKGGSYEQYF.

This chain joins TRBV27 and TRBJ2-7; maybe TRBD1 (5 bases). V was clipped by 2 bases and J by 3 bases, with 8 bases between them. The CDR3 loop spans 13 amino acids. Germline CDR1 reads MNHEY; CDR2 reads SMNVEV (reference sequence). The CDR3 DNA follows: TGTGCCAGCAGTTTACTCCAGGGCTACGAGCAGTACTTC. Translation: CASSLLQGYEQYF.

This chain links TRBV6-5 with TRBJ2-3; TRBD2 matches 8 bases. Per the germline V gene, CDR1 is MNHEY and CDR2 is SVGAGI. The CDR3 has 15 amino acids. V lost 7 bases to trimming and J lost 4 bases; unmatched junction nucleotides: 10. The CDR3 spells CASNRRGGAPDTQYF. Here the CDR3 DNA reads TGTGCCAGCAACCGACGGGGGGGTGCCCCAGATACGCAGTATTTT.